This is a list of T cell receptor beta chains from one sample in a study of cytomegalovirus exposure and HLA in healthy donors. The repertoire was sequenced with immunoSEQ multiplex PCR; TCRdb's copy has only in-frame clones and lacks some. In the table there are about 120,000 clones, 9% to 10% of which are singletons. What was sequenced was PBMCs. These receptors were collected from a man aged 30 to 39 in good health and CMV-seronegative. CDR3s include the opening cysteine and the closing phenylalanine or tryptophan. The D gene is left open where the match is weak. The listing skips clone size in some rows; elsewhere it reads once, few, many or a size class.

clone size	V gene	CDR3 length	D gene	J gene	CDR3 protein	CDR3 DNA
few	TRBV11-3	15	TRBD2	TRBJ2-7	CASSSSSGSRNEQYF	TGTGCCAGCAGCTCATCCAGCGGGAGTCGAAACGAGCAGTACTTC
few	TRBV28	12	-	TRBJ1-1	CASKRQNPEAFF	TGTGCCAGCAAGAGACAGAACCCTGAAGCTTTCTTT
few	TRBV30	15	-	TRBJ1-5	CAWIAPTGINQPQHF	TGTGCCTGGATTGCCCCGACAGGAATCAATCAGCCCCAGCATTTT
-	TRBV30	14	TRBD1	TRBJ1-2	CAWTNRGGNYGYTF	TGTGCCTGGACCAACAGGGGTGGCAACTATGGCTACACCTTC
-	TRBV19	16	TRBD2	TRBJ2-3	CASSIGLAGDRNTQYF	TGTGCCAGTAGTATAGGACTAGCGGGAGATAGGAATACGCAGTATTTT
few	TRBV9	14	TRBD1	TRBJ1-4	CASNTGTDNEKLFF	TGTGCCAGCAATACCGGGACAGATAATGAAAAACTGTTTTTT
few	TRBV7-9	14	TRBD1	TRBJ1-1	CASSPTGVSTEAFF	TGTGCCAGCAGCCCCACAGGGGTGAGTACTGAAGCTTTCTTT
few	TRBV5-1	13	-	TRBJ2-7	CASSPDRTYEQYF	TGCGCCAGCAGCCCCGACAGGACCTACGAGCAGTACTTC
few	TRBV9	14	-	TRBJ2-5	CASSVQGLQETQYF	TGTGCCAGCAGCGTACAGGGCTTGCAAGAGACCCAGTACTTC
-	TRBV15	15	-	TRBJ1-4	CATSRARNPNEKLFF	TGTGCCACCAGCAGAGCTAGAAATCCTAATGAAAAACTGTTTTTT
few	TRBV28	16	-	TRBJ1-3	CASSLDWAYSGNTIYF	TGTGCCAGCAGTCTCGATTGGGCCTACTCTGGAAACACCATATATTTT
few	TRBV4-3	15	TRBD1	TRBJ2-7	CASSQDRQGSYEQYF	TGCGCCAGCAGCCAAGATCGACAGGGGTCCTACGAGCAGTACTTC
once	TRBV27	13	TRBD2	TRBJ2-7	CASRGGRAHEQYF	TGTGCCAGCAGAGGAGGGAGGGCCCACGAGCAGTACTTC
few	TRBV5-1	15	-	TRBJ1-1	CASSEMGVGGTEAFF	TGCGCCAGCAGTGAGATGGGGGTCGGGGGCACTGAAGCTTTCTTT
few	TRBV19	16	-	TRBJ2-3	CASKPWRTTPTDTQYF	TGTGCCAGTAAGCCCTGGCGGACAACCCCCACAGATACGCAGTATTTT
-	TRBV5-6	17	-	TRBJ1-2	CASSPPPQDSLNYGYTF	TGTGCCAGCAGCCCCCCCCCACAGGATTCGCTAAACTATGGCTACACCTTC
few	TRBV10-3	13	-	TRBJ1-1	CAISEAGGGEAFF	TGTGCCATCAGTGAGGCCGGGGGGGGCGAAGCTTTCTTT
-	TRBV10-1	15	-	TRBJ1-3	CASSESANTGNTIYF	TGCGCCAGCAGTGAGTCGGCAAACACTGGAAACACCATATATTTT